This T cell receptor (beta chain) is from a study of T cell responses to AZD1222 COVID-19 vaccine. TCRdb's table, derived via immunoSEQ multiplex PCR, lists solely in-frame clones and lacks some. The sample lists 100,000 to 120,000 clones; around 93% were seen once. The sequence was obtained from an adult in good health. The sequencing used peripheral blood, collected on day 0 of AZD1222 vaccination.

The CDR3, as DNA: TGTGCCAGCAGTTTATCCCCCACAGTTCCGATGAACACTGAAGCTTTCTTT. It encodes CASSLSPTVPMNTEAFF. V is TRBV27 and J is TRBJ1-1; D is ambiguous. The CDR3 loop spans 17 amino acids. V was clipped by 0 bases and J by 0 bases, with 14 bases between them. Germline CDR1 reads MNHEY; CDR2 reads SMNVEV (reference sequence).